The 20 T cell receptor beta chains below come from one sample, sequenced in a study of regulatory T cells in long-lasting Graves disease. Time point meaning: newly diagnosed GD, antithyroid drugs for less than 3 months. Scientists built the TCR library using RNA that was extracted from PBMCs. Libraries of TCR beta came from iRepertoire HTBI primers plus Arm-PCR of CDR3 regions. Using its own MiXCR run on the multiplex PCR reads, TCRdb lists one record per CDR3 protein. The sample comprises 440,000 or so distinct CDR3 sequences, about a sixth of which are singletons, and around 11% rests with the top ten. The sample was also reused in another study, on T cells in Graves' hyperthyroidism and ophthalmopathy.

The specimen comprised peripheral blood mononuclear cells (PBMCs), sampled at new diagnosis, from a patient treated with antithyroid drugs. The source of these receptors is a woman aged 30 to 39 with Graves disease.

This clonotype was counted many times. The chain is built from TRBV28 and TRBJ1-2; D is undetermined. The germline V gene has CDR1 MDHEN and CDR2 SYDVKM. Trimming cost V 6 bases and J 4 bases, with 21 bases left between them. The CDR3 contains 16 residues. CDR3 sequence: CASSSPQTSLAYGYTF. The CDR3 DNA reads TGTGCCAGCAGCTCCCCCCAGACCTCTTTGGCCTATGGCTACACCTTC.

The sample holds many counts of this clonotype. This chain uses TRBV29-1 with TRBJ2-5, with D maybe TRBD1 (5 bases). The CDR3 covers 13 residues. The germline gives CDR1 SQVTM, CDR2 ANQGSEA. Between the trimmed V and J ends, which lost 3 bases and 7 bases, there was a span of 15 bases. CDR3 in DNA: TGCAGCGTTGATAAGGGGTCAGACGTGACCCAGTACTTC. This codes for CSVDKGSDVTQYF.

This clonotype was detected a few times. V gene TRBV6-2 or TRBV6-3 combines with J gene TRBJ1-6; 9 positions match TRBD1. Germline V gives CDR1 MNHEY, CDR2 SVGEGT. The length of the CDR3 is 20 residues. V gave up 3 bases and J gave up 10 bases; unmatched junction bases: 22. The CDR3 is CASSYRVHGTGKSFGSPLHF. The CDR3, as DNA: TGTGCCAGCAGTTATCGAGTCCACGGGACAGGGAAGTCGTTTGGATCACCCCTCCACTTT.

The CDR3 here is CASKGGRGAYNEQFF. CDR3 bases: TGTGCCAGCAAGGGCGGGCGGGGGGCCTACAATGAGCAGTTCTTC. J is TRBJ2-1 and V is TRBV6-1, with 8 bases identical to TRBD2. This CDR3 comprises 15 residues. From germline, CDR1 is MNHNS and CDR2 SASEGT. With 7 bases clipped from V and 2 bases from J, the junction kept 7 bases outside the gene matches.

This clonotype appeared many times. The V gene is TRBV14, the J gene TRBJ2-1; a weak D match, TRBD2 (6 bases). Germline CDR1 is SGHDN and CDR2 is FVKESK. V was trimmed by 8 bases and J by 8 bases, leaving 13 bases between them. The CDR3 sequence is 12 residues long. The CDR3 sequence is CASRRGSDEQFF. The CDR3 bases are TGTGCCAGCCGGCGGGGTTCGGATGAGCAGTTCTTC.

CDR3 in amino acids: CASSFATGRGDEKLFF. CDR3 sequence (DNA): TGTGCCAGTAGTTTCGCCACAGGGAGAGGTGATGAAAAACTGTTTTTT. The rearrangement links TRBV19 to TRBJ1-4; TRBD1 is a possible D gene (6 bases). Trimming left V 5 bases short and J 6 bases short, with 19 bases between. CDR1 and CDR2 from the germline V gene are LNHDA and SQIVND (reference sequence). The CDR3 runs 16 residues.

Comment on this clonotype: A much larger clone sits a single nucleotide away, making a read error possible. The rearrangement links TRBV30 to TRBJ2-7, with 11 bases that match TRBD2. Germline-derived CDR1 and CDR2 are GTSNPN and SVGIG (reference sequence). The length of the CDR3 is 14 residues. CDR3 sequence: CARSVAGGPYEQYF. The CDR3 DNA is TGTGCCCGGAGTGTAGCGGGAGGGCCCTACGAGCAGTACTTC.

This clonotype was counted ten times or more. The J gene is TRBJ2-7, the V gene TRBV20-1, with a possible D match to TRBD2 (5 bases). This CDR3 region has 14 residues. Trimming stripped 2 bases from V and 4 bases from J, with 15 bases between. The germline CDR1 and CDR2 sequences are DFQATT and SNEGSKA (reference sequence). The CDR3 DNA follows: TGCAGTGCTAGACCCGGGATTGAGTTTTACGAGCAGTACTTC. Its translation: CSARPGIEFYEQYF.

This clonotype came up many times. This chain joins TRBV28 and TRBJ2-7; 12 nucleotides agree with TRBD1. CDR1 is MDHEN and CDR2 is SYDVKM in the germline V gene. Trimming at V came to 5 bases and at J to 9 bases, leaving 11 bases not matched to a gene. This CDR3 spans 15 amino acids. CDR3 in DNA: TGTGCCAGCAGTGCTTCCGGGACAGGGGGCTTTGGGCAGTACTTC. Protein sequence: CASSASGTGGFGQYF.

The V and J genes are TRBV6-4 and TRBJ1-4; no clear D gene. The germline V and J ends were trimmed by 8 bases and 8 bases, with 15 bases remaining between them. The germline CDR1 and CDR2 sequences are MRHNA and SNTAGT. The CDR3 covers 13 residues. The CDR3 reads CASAAGSGEKLFF. The CDR3 DNA sequence: TGTGCCAGCGCCGCTGGGTCGGGCGAAAAACTGTTTTTT.

Points on this clonotype: One junction end disagrees with the germline gene, perhaps due to a read error. The chain combines TRBV4-1 with TRBJ1-1, with D hard to call. This CDR3 spans 13 amino acids. Germline CDR1 reads MGHRA; CDR2 reads YSYEKL. The CDR3: CATSQAANTEAFF. DNA of the CDR3: TGCGCCACCAGCCAAGCTGCGAACACTGAAGCTTTCTTT.

This clonotype showed up many times. The chain uses TRBV18 and TRBJ1-1, with TRBD1 matching over 8 bases. The V segment lost 3 bases and the J segment 10 bases; nucleotides outside the gene matches: 13. The CDR3 contains 15 residues. CDR1 is KGHSH, CDR2 LQKENI, per germline. For the CDR3, the DNA is TGTGCCAGCTCACCGGACAGGGCCGCCTTTCATTCAGCTTTCTTT. It is translated as CASSPDRAAFHSAFF.

CDR3 residues: CASRPLGQREWTGELFF. In nucleotides, the CDR3 is TGCGCCAGCAGACCCCTCGGGCAGCGGGAGTGGACCGGGGAGCTGTTTTTT. The chain couples TRBV5-1 to TRBJ2-2; 8 nucleotides agree with TRBD2. Unmatched junction bases numbered 14, after V lost 5 bases and J lost 5 bases. Per the germline V gene, CDR1 is SGHRS and CDR2 is YFSETQ. The CDR3 is 17 amino acids.

J is TRBJ1-2 and V is TRBV27; D is uncertain. This CDR3 comprises 14 residues. Germline assignment: CDR1 MNHEY and CDR2 SMNVEV (reference sequence). V dropped 3 bases and J dropped 4 bases, with 12 bases sitting between them. Written as DNA, the CDR3 is TGTGCCAGCAGTTTGGTTGGGGTCGGCTATGGCTACACCTTC. Protein product: CASSLVGVGYGYTF.

The table lists this clonotype with many counts. V usage is TRBV18 and J usage is TRBJ1-1; D is perhaps TRBD1 (6 bases). CDR1 and CDR2 (germline): KGHSH, LQKENI. Trimming pared 5 bases from V and 1 base from J, leaving 23 bases between. The CDR3 has 18 amino acids. The CDR3 region has the DNA TGTGCCAGCTCAACTAGTCCCGTGTGGCAGGGACAGAACACTGAAGCTTTCTTT. Protein product: CASSTSPVWQGQNTEAFF.

This clonotype was counted only a few times. The CDR3 coding sequence is TGTGCCACCAGTGATACCGGGACTAGGAACACCGGGGAGCTGTTTTTT. This encodes CATSDTGTRNTGELFF. The V gene is TRBV24-1, the J gene TRBJ2-2; TRBD2 matches at 8 bases. The CDR3 runs to 16 residues. CDR1 is KGHDR and CDR2 is SFDVKD in the germline V gene. Losses at the gene ends were 3 bases for V and 1 base for J; bases not matched to a gene: 3.

The J gene is TRBJ2-7, the V gene TRBV4-3, with D possibly TRBD1 on 5 matching bases. This CDR3 spans 13 amino acids. V lost 4 bases and J lost 5, with 12 bases in between. The germline gives CDR1 LGHNA, CDR2 YSLEER. The CDR3 spells CASSPARDHEQYF. In DNA form, the CDR3 reads TGCGCCAGCAGCCCGGCCAGGGATCACGAGCAGTACTTC.

This clonotype was seen ten or more times. The rearrangement uses TRBV20-1 and TRBJ1-6; possibly TRBD1 for D (5 bases). Germline V gene sequence: CDR1 DFQATT, CDR2 SNEGSKA (reference sequence). Between the trimmed V and J ends, which lost 6 bases and 4 bases, there was a span of 22 bases. There are 17 residues in the CDR3. CDR3 sequence (DNA): TGCAGTGCCCCGCCGCCTCTAGGACAAGCGTATAATTCACCCCTCCACTTT. The encoded protein is CSAPPPLGQAYNSPLHF.

V gene TRBV11-2 combines with J gene TRBJ2-2; 9 bases are shared with TRBD1. After removal of 1 base from V and 3 bases from J, the junction contained 9 bases not matched to a gene. Per germline, CDR1 SGHAT and CDR2 FQNNGV. The CDR3 is 18 amino acids. In DNA, the CDR3 is TGTGCCAGCAGCTTAGTCCCGGGACAGGGATTTTACACCGGGGAGCTGTTTTTT. Its protein is CASSLVPGQGFYTGELFF.

V usage is TRBV6-1 and J usage is TRBJ2-4; 7 bases are shared with TRBD2. The CDR3 runs 15 residues. Looked up from germline, CDR1 is MNHNS and CDR2 is SASEGT. The V and J ends lost 4 bases and 4 bases, in that order; junction bases with no gene match: 7. The CDR3 region is CASSAKRDRKNIQYF. The CDR3 coding sequence is TGTGCCAGCAGTGCCAAGCGGGATCGGAAAAACATTCAGTACTTC.